A single sample is the source of the 16 T cell receptor beta chains below, sequenced in a study of cytomegalovirus exposure and HLA in healthy donors (dated by TCRdb to about 2017). The library was produced with the immunoSEQ multiplex PCR assay. For the multiplex PCR, a mixture combining 60 forward primers for TCR Vbeta segments and 13 reverse primers for TCR Jbeta segments was used. In TCRdb, the immuneACCESS table is reduced to in-frame sequences with V and J assigned. These tables do not hold every clone; where another copy was compared, an unresolved V gene accounts for under half, and the others remain unexplained. Within this sample are some 100,000 clones, with approximately 56% of them counted one time only. In total, the top ten clones hold roughly 6% of the sample. Sequencing was carried out using PBMCs. These receptors all stem from a woman in her twenties or thirties in good health and CMV-seropositive.

This clone has a handful of counts. V is TRBV7-6 and J is TRBJ1-6; 7 positions agree with TRBD1. CDR3 size: 16 residues. The V and J ends lost 0 bases and 6 bases, in that order; junction bases with no gene match: 5. CDR1 and CDR2 from the germline V gene are SGHVS and FNYEAQ. In DNA form, the CDR3 reads TGTGCCAGCAGCTTAGCACAGGGGTCGGGTAATTCACCCCTCCACTTT. Residues: CASSLAQGSGNSPLHF.

This clone was observed a few times. V usage is TRBV7-9 and J usage is TRBJ1-1; perhaps TRBD1 as D (5 bases). The CDR3 totals 16 residues. CDR1 and CDR2 (germline): SEHNR, FQNEAQ (reference sequence). The V and J ends lost 1 base and 2 bases respectively, with 14 bases between them. CDR3 DNA: TGTGCCAGCAGCTTAGATTTGGAGGGGAGCAACACTGAAGCTTTCTTT. It is translated as CASSLDLEGSNTEAFF.

The chain links TRBV7-2 to TRBJ2-1; TRBD2 matches 9 bases. Trimming cost V 4 bases and J 10 bases; bases outside gene matches: 5. Germline V gene data show CDR1 as SGHTA and CDR2 as FQGNSA. This CDR3 contains 13 residues. CDR3 in DNA: TGTGCCAGCAGCTCTAGCGGGGTAGTGGAGCAGTTCTTC. Translated, it gives CASSSSGVVEQFF.

In its sample, this clone was seen a few times. CDR3 nucleotide sequence: TGTGCCAGCAGTCGAGGGGGCTTAGGGACTGAAGCTTTCTTT. The encoded protein is CASSRGGLGTEAFF. This sequence joins TRBV6-5 and TRBJ1-1, with 7 bases aligning to TRBD1. The CDR3 loop spans 14 amino acids. The ends lost 5 bases at V and 5 bases at J; junction bases unmatched: 8. Looked up from germline, CDR1 is MNHEY and CDR2 is SVGAGI.

V usage is TRBV15 and J usage is TRBJ1-4; D might be TRBD1 (6 bases). Trimming took 3 bases from V and 7 from J, leaving 12 bases between them. This CDR3 has 14 residues. Germline loops: CDR1 LNHNV, CDR2 YYDKDF (reference sequence). CDR3: CATSRRGGGEKLFF. In DNA, the CDR3 is TGTGCCACCAGCAGGAGGGGGGGTGGTGAAAAACTGTTTTTT.

This clone appeared a single time. The chain is built from TRBV11-2 and TRBJ1-3; 9 bases line up with TRBD1. The CDR3 runs to 16 residues. Germline CDR1 and CDR2: SGHAT and FQNNGV. V trimming: 5 bases; J trimming: 4 bases; junction bases outside the gene matches: 9. The CDR3 loop is CASSPRPTGGGNTIYF. CDR3 coding DNA: TGTGCCAGCAGCCCTCGACCGACAGGGGGAGGAAACACCATATATTTT. The variable domain in full, with the rest retrieved from reference TRBV11-2 and TRBJ1-3, is EAGVAQSPRYKIIEKRQSVAFWCNPISGHATLYWYQQILGQGPKLLIQFQNNGVVDDSQLPKDRFSAERLKGVDSTLKIQPAKLEDSAVYLCASSPRPTGGGNTIYFGEGSWLTVV.

The V call is TRBV10-3, the J call TRBJ2-3; D might be TRBD2 (5 bases). The V end was cut by 6 bases, the J end by 6 bases, with 7 bases between. The CDR3 spans 11 residues. Germline V gene data show CDR1 as ENHRY and CDR2 as SYGVKD. CDR3 loop: CAIRGSDTQYF. CDR3 bases: TGTGCCATCAGGGGGAGCGATACGCAGTATTTT.

This clone has just a few counts. V and J are TRBV25-1 and TRBJ2-4; D is unresolved. The CDR3 sequence is 12 residues long. V lost 11 bases and J lost 4, with 12 bases in between. Germline CDR1 reads MGHDK; CDR2 reads SYGVNS. The CDR3 sequence is CAAWSDKNIQYF. The CDR3 DNA follows: TGTGCCGCTTGGAGCGATAAAAACATTCAGTACTTC.

CDR3 residues: CASSYDQGPGWYEQYF. DNA for the CDR3: TGCGCCAGCAGCTACGATCAGGGGCCAGGATGGTACGAGCAGTACTTC. The rearrangement joins TRBV5-1 to TRBJ2-7, with D possibly TRBD1 on 6 matching bases. The length of the CDR3 is 16 residues. CDR1 is SGHRS and CDR2 is YFSETQ in the germline V gene. V was shortened by 3 bases and J by 4 bases, with 20 bases between the two germline ends. The variable domain in full, with the rest retrieved from reference TRBV5-1 and TRBJ2-7, is KAGVTQTPRYLIKTRGQQVTLSCSPISGHRSVSWYQQTPGQGLQFLFEYFSETQRNKGNFPGRFSGRQFSNSRSEMNVSTLELGDSALYLCASSYDQGPGWYEQYFGPGTRLTVT.

The chain has TRBV19 and TRBJ1-5; D is possibly TRBD1 (5 bases). V dropped 3 bases and J dropped 3 bases, with 18 bases sitting between them. The V gene's germline CDR1 is LNHDA and CDR2 SQIVND (reference sequence). This CDR3 has 17 amino acids. The DNA of the CDR3 is TGTGCCAGTAGTATCAGGGTAGCTTTTTTAGACAATCAGCCCCAGCATTTT. This translates into CASSIRVAFLDNQPQHF.

The chain has TRBV7-9 and TRBJ1-3; 8 bases align to TRBD1. Germline V CDR1 and CDR2: SEHNR, FQNEAQ (reference sequence). The V segment lost 2 bases and the J segment 4 bases; nucleotides outside the gene matches: 4. The CDR3 is 15 residues long. The CDR3 here is CASSLQGAAGNTIYF. The CDR3 coding sequence is TGTGCCAGCAGCTTACAGGGGGCTGCCGGAAACACCATATATTTT.

This clone was recorded once. The CDR3 protein is CASTGLGQGSYEQYF. In nucleotides, the CDR3 is TGTGCCAGCACAGGGCTAGGACAGGGGTCCTACGAGCAGTACTTC. The chain carries TRBV27 and TRBJ2-7, with 9 bases fitting TRBD1. Germline values: CDR1 MNHEY, CDR2 SMNVEV (reference sequence). V was pared by 7 bases and J by 1 base, with 8 bases of the junction left unmatched. This CDR3 has 15 amino acids.

This clone was picked up one time. The genes are TRBV7-3 and TRBJ2-1; 12 nucleotides match TRBD2. Germline loops: CDR1 SGHTA, CDR2 FQGTGA. There are 16 residues in the CDR3. J lost 7 bases, V lost 2 bases, and 6 bases had no gene match. CDR3 coding DNA: TGTGCCAGCAGCTTATCGCTAGCGGGGGGGCGGAATGAGCAGTTCTTC. The encoded protein is CASSLSLAGGRNEQFF.

This rearrangement joins TRBV19 to TRBJ1-3; D unclear. With 4 bases removed from V and 0 bases from J, the gap between germline ends came to 7 bases. Per the germline V gene, CDR1 is LNHDA and CDR2 is SQIVND (reference sequence). The CDR3 sequence is 14 residues long. The CDR3 reads CASSTQNSGNTIYF. CDR3 DNA: TGTGCCAGTAGTACGCAGAACTCTGGAAACACCATATATTTT.

The V gene is TRBV28, the J gene TRBJ1-2; D remains unclear. The CDR3 has 13 amino acids. Trimming cost V 7 bases and J 8 bases, with 17 bases left between them. CDR1 is MDHEN, CDR2 SYDVKM, per germline. CDR3 sequence reads: CASILTGSGGYTF. The CDR3 nucleotides read TGTGCCAGCATTCTAACCGGGTCCGGAGGCTACACCTTC.

This clone was recorded a few times. This rearrangement joins TRBV11-2 to TRBJ2-2; TRBD2 matches 14 bases. V lost 5 bases and J lost 7; bases outside the gene matches: 6. Germline CDR1 and CDR2: SGHAT and FQNNGV. This CDR3 has 16 amino acids. The CDR3 region is CASSKGLAGVGGELFF. The CDR3 DNA follows: TGTGCCAGCAGCAAGGGACTAGCGGGGGTCGGCGGGGAGCTGTTTTTT.